Many counts were recorded for the clone carrying this TCR beta chain. This specimen belongs to a study of T cells in Graves' hyperthyroidism and ophthalmopathy. The CDR3 regions of TCR beta were amplified from RNA transcripts. TCR CDR3 underwent first-round RT-PCR with the HTBI primer set. TCRdb re-called the multiplex PCR reads through MiXCR, storing one row per CDR3 protein. The sample has fewer than 500,000 distinct CDR3 sequences; roughly 15% are singletons. Trimming removed 5 bases from V and 5 bases from J; junction bases left unmatched: 4. Germline CDR1 is SEHNR and CDR2 is FQNEAQ (reference sequence). The CDR3 runs to 14 residues.

The sequenced material came from blood. The clonotype originates from a woman in her twenties or thirties with Graves' ophthalmopathy. The chain employs TRBV7-9 and TRBJ2-2; TRBD1 agrees at 8 bases. The CDR3 DNA follows: TGTGCCAGCAGCAGACAGGGGAAAACCGGGGAGCTGTTTTTT. Translated: CASSRQGKTGELFF.